The 13 T cell receptor beta chains below were found in one sample sequenced in a study of response to subunit inactivated influenza vaccine. TCRdb re-analysed the RT-PCR reads in MiXCR, keeping a single row per CDR3 protein. Counted here are hundreds of thousands of distinct CDR3 sequences, around 11% occurring once; the ten biggest clones make up more than 9.5%. These data also featured in a second study, about T cells expressing NK-cell markers. That source reports: Scientists made TCR beta cDNA using 5'RACE template switching with UMIs.

The specimen comprised PBMCs from blood, sampled on the day of vaccination. The receptor set was obtained from a man aged 50-60 years who received an inactivated influenza vaccine.

This clonotype was counted many times. The V gene is TRBV28, the J gene TRBJ2-7; 8 nucleotides match TRBD2. V was clipped by 6 bases and J by 0 bases; unmatched bases: 4. Germline V gene data show CDR1 as MDHEN and CDR2 as SYDVKM. CDR3 size: 14 residues. The CDR3 spells CASSPAGASYEQYF. The DNA for the CDR3 is TGTGCCAGCAGCCCAGCGGGAGCCTCCTACGAGCAGTACTTC. Full variable domain (remainder filled in from reference TRBV28 and TRBJ2-7): DVKVTQSSRYLVKRTGEKVFLECVQDMDHENMFWYRQDPGLGLRLIYFSYDVKMKEKGDIPEGYSVSREKKERFSLILESASTNQTSMYLCASSPAGASYEQYFGPGTRLTVT.

The CDR3 sequence is CATSDPRDRGGQPQHF. DNA for the CDR3: TGTGCCACCAGTGACCCAAGGGACAGGGGCGGTCAGCCCCAGCATTTT. The rearrangement links TRBV24-1 to TRBJ1-5; 10 bases are a match to TRBD1. V trimming: 4 bases; J trimming: 6 bases; junction bases outside the gene matches: 8. Germline CDR1 and CDR2: KGHDR and SFDVKD. This CDR3 contains 16 residues.

The chain joins TRBV5-1 to TRBJ2-5, with D perhaps TRBD1 or TRBD2 (5 bases each). The CDR3 runs 16 residues. Germline CDR1 and CDR2: SGHRS and YFSETQ. The ends were cut back, 0 bases at V and 1 base at J, with 13 bases in the middle. The CDR3 coding sequence is TGCGCCAGCAGCTTGGGTGGGGGAGCGCTCCAAGAGACCCAGTACTTC. It is translated as CASSLGGGALQETQYF. The full variable domain, with the rest looked up from reference TRBV5-1 and TRBJ2-5, is KAGVTQTPRYLIKTRGQQVTLSCSPISGHRSVSWYQQTPGQGLQFLFEYFSETQRNKGNFPGRFSGRQFSNSRSEMNVSTLELGDSALYLCASSLGGGALQETQYFGPGTRLLVL.

In its sample, this clonotype was seen many times. The chain uses TRBV4-1 and TRBJ2-4; 8 nucleotides agree with TRBD1. CDR3 length equals 17 residues. From germline, CDR1 is MGHRA and CDR2 YSYEKL. V lost 0 bases to trimming and J lost 1 base; unmatched junction nucleotides: 5. The CDR3 nucleotides are TGCGCCAGCAGCCAAGATTCGGGACAGGCCGCCAAAAACATTCAGTACTTC. Its protein is CASSQDSGQAAKNIQYF.

The chain joins TRBV29-1 to TRBJ2-7; 7 bases map to TRBD1. The V gene end was trimmed by 7 bases and the J gene end by 3 bases; junction bases not matched to a gene: 6. Per the germline V gene, CDR1 is SQVTM and CDR2 is ANQGSEA. The CDR3 length is 12 residues. The CDR3: CSATGQNYEQYF. The DNA of the CDR3 is TGCAGCGCGACGGGACAGAACTACGAGCAGTACTTC.

This chain connects TRBV6-5 to TRBJ1-5; the D gene is possibly TRBD1 (5 bases). Trimming left V 3 bases short and J 6 bases short, with 12 bases between. The CDR3 covers 14 residues. From germline, CDR1 is MNHEY and CDR2 SVGAGI. The CDR3 nucleotides read TGTGCCAGCAGTTATGGTGCTGGGGGTCAGCCCCAGCATTTT. Translated: CASSYGAGGQPQHF.

Only a few counts were recorded for this clonotype. V usage is TRBV5-1 and J usage is TRBJ2-7; D is unclear. This CDR3 spans 14 amino acids. V was clipped by 4 bases and J by 2 bases, with 13 bases between them. Germline V gene sequence: CDR1 SGHRS, CDR2 YFSETQ. The CDR3: CASSVPRTTYEQYF. The CDR3 region has the DNA TGCGCCAGCAGCGTACCGAGGACCACCTACGAGCAGTACTTC.

The CDR3 DNA sequence: TGTGCCAGCAGCTGGGGACTAGCGGACTACAATGAGCAGTTCTTC. This translates into CASSWGLADYNEQFF. The J gene is TRBJ2-1, the V gene TRBV7-2; TRBD2 aligns across 11 bases. Germline V CDR1 and CDR2: SGHTA, FQGNSA. Trimming removed 4 bases from V and 3 bases from J; junction bases left unmatched: 2. CDR3 size: 15 residues.

This clonotype appeared a few times. The rearrangement joins TRBV6-2 or TRBV6-3 to TRBJ2-3; D uncertain. The V end was cut by 3 bases, the J end by 0 bases, with 10 bases between. The CDR3 loop spans 15 amino acids. Germline V gene data show CDR1 as MNHEY and CDR2 as SVGEGT. The CDR3 DNA reads TGTGCCAGCAGTTATTTCGGATCCAGCACAGATACGCAGTATTTT. This translates into CASSYFGSSTDTQYF.

The rearrangement joins TRBV18 to TRBJ2-6, with D possibly matching TRBD2 (6 bases). The CDR3 has 17 residues. Trimming took 3 bases from V and 0 from J, leaving 12 bases between them. The V gene's germline CDR1 is KGHSH and CDR2 LQKENI. The CDR3 DNA reads TGTGCCAGCTCACCGGGGTGGACTACCTCTGGGGCCAACGTCCTGACTTTC. Amino acid sequence: CASSPGWTTSGANVLTF. The full variable domain, its missing parts supplied by reference TRBV18 and TRBJ2-6, is NAGVMQNPRHLVRRRGQEARLRCSPMKGHSHVYWYRQLPEEGLKFMVYLQKENIIDESGMPKERFSAEFPKEGPSILRIQQVVRGDSAAYFCASSPGWTTSGANVLTFGAGSRLTVL.

This chain joins TRBV7-2 and TRBJ2-7; D may be TRBD1 (5 bases). Germline-derived CDR1 and CDR2 are SGHTA and FQGNSA. The CDR3 spans 14 residues. V lost 0 bases and J lost 5, with 11 bases in between. The CDR3 nucleotides are TGTGCCAGCAGCTTAGCGACCCAGGGCCACGAGCAGTACTTC. Its translation is CASSLATQGHEQYF. The whole variable domain, remainder taken from reference TRBV7-2 and TRBJ2-7, is GAGVSQSPSNKVTEKGKDVELRCDPISGHTALYWYRQSLGQGLEFLIYFQGNSAPDKSGLPSDRFSAERTGGSVSTLTIQRTQQEDSAVYLCASSLATQGHEQYFGPGTRLTVT.

The V gene is TRBV19, the J gene TRBJ2-1; D may be TRBD1 (5 bases). The CDR3 loop spans 13 amino acids. Per germline, CDR1 LNHDA and CDR2 SQIVND (reference sequence). Between the trimmed V and J ends, which lost 2 bases and 10 bases, there was a span of 12 bases. CDR3 residues: CASSITGAGEQFF. In DNA form, the CDR3 reads TGTGCCAGTAGTATAACTGGGGCCGGGGAGCAGTTCTTC.

Ten or more counts support this clonotype. V usage is TRBV4-1 and J usage is TRBJ2-1; 9 bases are shared with TRBD2. The CDR3 totals 16 residues. Germline CDR1 MGHRA, CDR2 YSYEKL. Trimming removed 0 bases from V and 4 bases from J; junction bases left unmatched: 4. CDR3 nucleotide sequence: TGCGCCAGCAGCCAAGAACCTAGCGGGGCTTACAATGAGCAGTTCTTC. Encoded protein: CASSQEPSGAYNEQFF.